This TCR beta chain was retrieved from a study of identical twins. V lost 4 bases to trimming and J lost 3 bases, with 12 bases between them. Germline CDR1 and CDR2: MNHEY and SMNVEV (reference sequence). The CDR3 covers 14 residues. A universal primer site arose from template switching, and cDNA bore unique molecular identifiers. Via MiXCR, TCRdb re-called the 5' RACE reads, giving one row per CDR3 protein. Found here are fewer than 900,000 distinct CDR3 sequences, roughly 20% of them singletons; the top ten hold about 4.5%. This same sample was also taken into another study, of T cells expressing NK-cell markers.

The source is a woman aged 18-29 years in good health. What was sequenced was PBMCs. The chain employs TRBV27 and TRBJ2-5, with D perhaps being TRBD1 or TRBD2 (5 bases each). The CDR3 region has the DNA TGTGCCAGCAGTTCCCGGGACGGGAAAGAGACCCAGTACTTC. Amino acids: CASSSRDGKETQYF.